These 7 T cell receptor beta chains were sequenced from one sample in a study of blood T cells in healthy people across ages. A second PCR, run for roughly 7 to 11 cycles, used a sample-barcoded 5' primer plus a J-beta primer mix. TCRdb independently ran MiXCR on the 5' RACE reads; one entry per CDR3 protein. This table has about 800,000 distinct CDR3 sequences, 58% appearing once. Sequencing was performed on blood. Source of these receptors: a man aged 25-45 years in good health.

The V and J genes are TRBV27 and TRBJ2-5, with D uncertain. V was shortened by 3 bases and J by 4 bases, with 12 bases between the two germline ends. CDR3 length equals 14 residues. Germline V gives CDR1 MNHEY, CDR2 SMNVEV (reference sequence). CDR3 coding DNA: TGTGCCAGCAGTTTTATACAGCATAGAGAGACCCAGTACTTC. Protein sequence: CASSFIQHRETQYF.

This clonotype was counted ten times or more. This rearrangement joins TRBV20-1 to TRBJ2-1; TRBD2 aligns across 12 bases. Germline V gene data show CDR1 as DFQATT and CDR2 as SNEGSKA (reference sequence). There are 16 residues in the CDR3. Trimming removed 6 bases from V and 8 bases from J; junction bases left unmatched: 14. CDR3 sequence (DNA): TGCAGTGCAGCCGAGGCTAGCGGGAGGGGGACCGATGAGCAGTTCTTC. It codes for CSAAEASGRGTDEQFF.

This clonotype was seen more than once but under ten times. In nucleotides, the CDR3 is TGTGCCAGCAGCCAAGGCGCCTCGACAGGGTCTGGCGAGCAGTACTTC. This codes for CASSQGASTGSGEQYF. The rearrangement links TRBV4-2 to TRBJ2-7; 7 bases line up with TRBD1. With V trimmed by 1 base and J by 6 bases, 12 bases remained unmatched. Germline V gene data show CDR1 as LGHNA and CDR2 as YNFKEQ. The CDR3 runs to 16 residues.

On this clonotype: A read error may produce the germline difference seen at one junction end. The chain couples TRBV20-1 to TRBJ1-5; D may be TRBD1 (6 bases). The germline V gene has CDR1 DFQATT and CDR2 SNEGSKA (reference sequence). The CDR3 spans 17 residues. In DNA, the CDR3 is TGCAGTGCTAGAGGGGGGGACAACGACAATAGCAATCAGCCTCAGCATTTT. This codes for CSARGGDNDNSNQPQHF.

This clonotype was detected many times. The DNA for the CDR3 is TGTGCCAGCAGCTCCAGGGGGAATGAGCAGTTCTTC. Protein sequence: CASSSRGNEQFF. V usage is TRBV7-2 and J usage is TRBJ2-1, with TRBD1 matching over 7 bases. Per the germline V gene, CDR1 is SGHTA and CDR2 is FQGNSA. The V gene end was trimmed by 4 bases and the J gene end by 7 bases; junction bases not matched to a gene: 1. The CDR3 covers 12 residues.

The genes are TRBV7-9 and TRBJ2-7; D is ambiguous. The CDR3 loop spans 13 amino acids. V shed 4 bases and J shed 0 bases, with 7 bases lying between them. Germline loops: CDR1 SEHNR, CDR2 FQNEAQ (reference sequence). The CDR3 DNA sequence: TGTGCCAGCAGCTCGCTAAGCTCCTACGAGCAGTACTTC. The encoded protein is CASSSLSSYEQYF.

Of note for this clonotype: At one end the junction does not follow the germline gene, possibly because of a read error. The V and J genes are TRBV28 and TRBJ2-5, with 13 bases matching TRBD2. The tail of the sequence fits TRBJ2-7 better, so the J call may be wrong. CDR1 is MDHEN, CDR2 SYDVKM, per germline. The CDR3 extends over 15 amino acids. The CDR3, as DNA: TGTACCAGCAGTTACGGACTAGCGGGAGCCTACGAGCAGTACTTC. Translating gives CTSSYGLAGAYEQYF.